Following are 19 T cell receptor beta chains from one sample sequenced in a study of PD-1 blockade in classical Hodgkin lymphoma. The data were produced by immunoSEQ multiplex PCR, yet TCRdb's version contains in-frame clones alone and is incomplete. The sample yields tens of thousands of clones, 65% to 75% seen once. Every single patient, without exception, relapsed after autologous stem cell transplantation, and brentuximab vedotin exposure varied. Source: peripheral blood mononuclear cells (PBMCs), taken before the second cycle of nivolumab. The receptors come from a human donor with classical Hodgkin lymphoma.

The chain links TRBV4-2 to TRBJ2-7, with 8 bases identical to TRBD1. The V gene's germline CDR1 is LGHNA and CDR2 YNFKEQ. The CDR3 is 18 residues long. The junction had 13 bases not matched to a gene; V was cut back by 3 bases and J by 0 bases. CDR3 amino acids: CASSHKGQGITSSYEQYF. The CDR3 coding sequence is TGTGCCAGCAGCCATAAAGGACAGGGCATAACCTCCTCCTACGAGCAGTACTTC.

This chain connects TRBV5-6 to TRBJ2-7; 11 bases map to TRBD1. The CDR3 covers 15 residues. CDR1 and CDR2 from the germline V gene are SGHDT and YYEEEE. V shed 4 bases and J 4 bases; nucleotides not matched to a gene: 7. This CDR3 is CASSPGTGGWYEQYV. CDR3 DNA: TGTGCCAGCAGCCCCGGGACAGGGGGATGGTACGAGCAGTACGTC.

This chain joins TRBV6-5 and TRBJ1-1; the D gene is possibly TRBD1 (5 bases). The CDR3 consists of 15 residues. The germline V gene has CDR1 MNHEY and CDR2 SVGAGI. V dropped 2 bases and J dropped 5 bases, with 15 bases sitting between them. In DNA form, the CDR3 reads TGTGCCAGCAGTTACGGCGACAGATCGATAACTGAAGCTTTCTTT. Translating it yields CASSYGDRSITEAFF.

The genes are TRBV14 and TRBJ2-3, with TRBD2 matching over 10 bases. Germline assignment: CDR1 SGHDN and CDR2 FVKESK. The ends lost 1 base at V and 7 bases at J; junction bases unmatched: 5. The CDR3 has 15 residues. CDR3 in DNA: TGTGCCAGCAGCCAAGTAGCGGGGGGTCATCATACGCAGTATTTT. It encodes CASSQVAGGHHTQYF.

The chain uses TRBV30 and TRBJ2-1; D uncertain. The germline V and J ends were trimmed by 0 bases and 9 bases, with 21 bases remaining between them. CDR1 is GTSNPN and CDR2 is SVGIG in the germline V gene (reference sequence). The CDR3 spans 16 residues. CDR3 amino acids: CAWSVFIGQASVEQFF. The CDR3 region has the DNA TGTGCCTGGAGTGTATTCATTGGTCAAGCCTCCGTTGAGCAGTTCTTC. The variable domain in full, with the rest retrieved from reference TRBV30 and TRBJ2-1, is SQTIHQWPATLVQPVGSPLSLECTVEGTSNPNLYWYRQAAGRGLQLLFYSVGIGQISSEVPQNLSASRPQDRQFILSSKKLLLSDSGFYLCAWSVFIGQASVEQFFGPGTRLTVL.

Concerning this clone: A far larger clone is only one base removed, so a read error is likely. The same CDR3 arises from other DNA sequences in this sample as well. This chain uses TRBV4-3 with TRBJ2-2; 8 bases agree with TRBD2. Germline trimming cut 0 bases from V and 7 bases from J; bases unmatched to any gene: 10. The CDR3 contains 17 residues. From germline, CDR1 is LGHNA and CDR2 YSLEER. The CDR3 loop reads CASSQDRFGGENGELFF. For the CDR3, the DNA is TGCGCCAGCAGCCAAGACCGTTTCGGGGGGGAGAACGGGGAGCTGTTTTTT.

This clone has only a few counts. CDR3 loop: CASRVGGEDYGYTF. CDR3 DNA sequence: TGCGCCAGCAGGGTGGGGGGGGAGGACTATGGCTACACCTTC. This chain uses TRBV10-2 with TRBJ1-2; tentatively, D is TRBD1 (5 bases). Germline CDR1 reads WSHSY; CDR2 reads SAAADI. Trimming removed 6 bases from V and 3 bases from J, with 14 bases in between. The CDR3 is made up of 14 amino acids.

With regard to this clone: Different DNA sequences within this sample yield the same CDR3. This chain links TRBV29-1 with TRBJ1-1; no definite D call. From germline, CDR1 is SQVTM and CDR2 ANQGSEA. The CDR3 length is 10 residues. V was shortened by 6 bases and J by 1 base, with 3 bases between the two germline ends. This CDR3 reads CSVKNTEAFF. The CDR3 DNA reads TGCAGCGTGAAGAACACTGAAGCTTTCTTT.

The genes are TRBV5-4 and TRBJ1-2; D is possibly TRBD1 (5 bases). The CDR3 contains 13 residues. Germline assignment: CDR1 SGHNT and CDR2 YYREEE (reference sequence). With 5 bases removed from V and 6 bases from J, the gap between germline ends came to 14 bases. The CDR3 sequence: CASSNRRGDGYTF. The CDR3 DNA is TGTGCCAGCAGTAACAGAAGGGGCGATGGCTACACCTTC.

The chain joins TRBV29-1 to TRBJ2-5; 10 bases match TRBD1. CDR1 is SQVTM, CDR2 ANQGSEA, per germline. The CDR3 loop spans 15 amino acids. V shed 1 base, J shed 3 bases, and the junction held 5 bases outside the gene matches. CDR3 in amino acids: CSVEARDRGKETQYF. The DNA of the CDR3 is TGCAGCGTTGAAGCCCGGGACAGGGGTAAAGAGACCCAGTACTTC.

This clone appeared a few times. The rearrangement links TRBV5-1 to TRBJ2-3; D unresolved. This CDR3 region has 14 residues. Germline V CDR1 and CDR2: SGHRS, YFSETQ. V was shortened by 5 bases and J by 3 bases, with 13 bases between the two germline ends. In DNA, the CDR3 is TGCGCCAGCAGGCCAGGTTTCCCGACAGATACGCAGTATTTT. Encoded protein: CASRPGFPTDTQYF.

The chain has TRBV6-6 and TRBJ2-7; TRBD1 is a possible D gene (5 bases). Germline lookup yields CDR1 MNHNY and CDR2 SVGAGI (reference sequence). Trimming left V 7 bases short and J 6 bases short, with 16 bases between. The CDR3 length is 13 residues. The CDR3 sequence: CASTPRETREQYF. The CDR3 region has the DNA TGTGCCAGCACCCCCAGGGAAACACGCGAGCAGTACTTC.

This sequence joins TRBV28 and TRBJ1-4; D is undetermined. This CDR3 has 15 residues. The V gene's germline CDR1 is MDHEN and CDR2 SYDVKM. V gave up 6 bases and J gave up 5 bases, with 16 bases separating them. CDR3 loop: CASSQRTGGNEKLFF. The CDR3 coding sequence is TGTGCCAGCAGCCAACGGACCGGTGGAAATGAAAAACTGTTTTTT.

This chain uses TRBV19 with TRBJ1-5; TRBD1 agrees at 9 bases. The CDR3 has 15 amino acids. The germline CDR1 and CDR2 sequences are LNHDA and SQIVND (reference sequence). The J segment lost 7 bases and the V segment lost 3 bases, leaving 7 bases of the junction unmatched. As DNA, the CDR3 is TGTGCCAGTAGTATGGGACAGGGTCTGGGACAGCCCCAGCATTTT. Translated: CASSMGQGLGQPQHF.

The rearrangement links TRBV27 to TRBJ1-4; a weak D match, TRBD1 (5 bases). Per the germline V gene, CDR1 is MNHEY and CDR2 is SMNVEV (reference sequence). V was trimmed by 6 bases and J by 8 bases, leaving 13 bases between them. The CDR3 runs to 13 residues. CDR3 nucleotide sequence: TGTGCCAGCAGCCCAGGGATTGGGGAAAAACTGTTTTTT. Protein sequence: CASSPGIGEKLFF.

V and J are TRBV10-2 and TRBJ1-4; TRBD1 might be the D (6 bases). Between the trimmed V and J ends, which lost 7 bases and 8 bases, there was a span of 17 bases. Germline values: CDR1 WSHSY, CDR2 SAAADI. The CDR3 runs to 14 residues. The CDR3 reads CASTRTAQEEKLFF. CDR3 DNA sequence: TGCGCCAGCACCCGGACAGCTCAAGAAGAAAAACTGTTTTTT.

This chain uses TRBV14 with TRBJ1-1; no reliable D call. This CDR3 comprises 15 residues. The germline V gene has CDR1 SGHDN and CDR2 FVKESK. Trimming removed 4 bases from V and 0 bases from J, with 12 bases in between. The CDR3 DNA follows: TGTGCCAGCAGCCCCCACCTCAGGATGAACACTGAAGCTTTCTTT. Its protein is CASSPHLRMNTEAFF.

The V gene is TRBV29-1, the J gene TRBJ1-2; D is perhaps TRBD1 (6 bases). CDR3 length equals 10 residues. V dropped 6 bases and J dropped 7 bases, with 9 bases sitting between them. Per the germline V gene, CDR1 is SQVTM and CDR2 is ANQGSEA. DNA of the CDR3: TGCAGCGTAGGGGGGGCTGGCTACACCTTC. Amino acid sequence: CSVGGAGYTF.

The rearrangement links TRBV19 to TRBJ1-6; the D gene is possibly TRBD1 (6 bases). Trimming removed 3 bases from V and 6 bases from J, with 12 bases in between. The V gene's germline CDR1 is LNHDA and CDR2 SQIVND (reference sequence). CDR3 length: 15 amino acids. CDR3 sequence (DNA): TGTGCCAGTAGTATTCTCGGACAGCTTAATTCACCCCTCCACTTT. This gives the protein CASSILGQLNSPLHF.